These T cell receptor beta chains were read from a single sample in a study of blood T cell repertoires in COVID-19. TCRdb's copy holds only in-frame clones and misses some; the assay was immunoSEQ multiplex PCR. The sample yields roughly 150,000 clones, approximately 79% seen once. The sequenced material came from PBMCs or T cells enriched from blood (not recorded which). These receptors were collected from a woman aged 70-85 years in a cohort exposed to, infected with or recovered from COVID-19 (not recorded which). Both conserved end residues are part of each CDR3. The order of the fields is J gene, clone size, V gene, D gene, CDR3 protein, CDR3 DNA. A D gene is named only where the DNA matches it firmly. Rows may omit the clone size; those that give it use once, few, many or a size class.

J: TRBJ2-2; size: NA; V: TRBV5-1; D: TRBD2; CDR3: CASSLLAGETGELFF; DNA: TGCGCCAGCAGCTTACTAGCGGGAGAGACCGGGGAGCTGTTTTTT
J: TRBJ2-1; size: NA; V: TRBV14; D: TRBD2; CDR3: CASSQDAGGTYNEQFF; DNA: TGTGCCAGCAGCCAAGACGCGGGAGGGACCTACAATGAGCAGTTCTTC
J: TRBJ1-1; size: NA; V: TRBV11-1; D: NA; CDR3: CASSSDRVYTEAFF; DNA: TGTGCCAGCAGCTCCGACAGAGTCTACACTGAAGCTTTCTTT
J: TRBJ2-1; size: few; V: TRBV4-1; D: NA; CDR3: CASSRNEDYPTNEQFF; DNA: TGCGCCAGCAGCCGAAACGAGGACTATCCGACCAATGAGCAGTTCTTC
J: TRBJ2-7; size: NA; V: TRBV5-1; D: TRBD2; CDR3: CASSPGGRGVNYEQYF; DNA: TGCGCCAGCAGCCCAGGTGGGCGGGGGGTCAACTACGAGCAGTACTTC
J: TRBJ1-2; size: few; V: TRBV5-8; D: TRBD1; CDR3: CASSRTGQGRIVNYGYTF; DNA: TGTGCCAGCAGCCGTACGGGACAGGGACGAATCGTTAACTATGGCTACACCTTC
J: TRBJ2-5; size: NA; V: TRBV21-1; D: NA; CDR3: CASSGREWLDETQYF; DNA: TGTGCCAGCAGCGGGAGGGAGTGGTTGGATGAGACCCAGTACTTC
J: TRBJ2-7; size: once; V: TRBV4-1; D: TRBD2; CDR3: CASSQGSGGAYEQYF; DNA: TGCGCCAGCAGCCAAGGGTCGGGAGGAGCCTACGAGCAGTACTTC
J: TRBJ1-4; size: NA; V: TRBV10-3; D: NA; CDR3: CAISESNQYGVNEKLFF; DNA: TGTGCCATCAGTGAGTCGAACCAGTACGGGGTTAATGAAAAACTGTTTTTT
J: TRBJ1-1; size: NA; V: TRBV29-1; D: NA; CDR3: CSALTANTEAFF; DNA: TGCAGCGCCTTGACAGCGAACACTGAAGCTTTCTTT
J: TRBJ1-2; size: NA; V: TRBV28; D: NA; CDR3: CASSLGNPNYGYTF; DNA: TGTGCCAGCAGTTTAGGCAACCCTAACTATGGCTACACCTTC
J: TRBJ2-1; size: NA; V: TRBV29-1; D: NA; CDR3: CSVERGTPAEQFF; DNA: TGCAGCGTTGAAAGGGGTACACCGGCTGAGCAGTTCTTC
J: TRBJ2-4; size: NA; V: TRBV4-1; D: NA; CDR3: CASSQGRLAKNIQYF; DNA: TGCGCCAGCAGCCAAGGGAGACTAGCCAAAAACATTCAGTACTTC
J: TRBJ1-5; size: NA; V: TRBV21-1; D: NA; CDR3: CASSPWRGRPEGHQPQHF; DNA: TGTGCCAGCAGCCCCTGGAGGGGTAGGCCCGAAGGACATCAGCCCCAGCATTTT
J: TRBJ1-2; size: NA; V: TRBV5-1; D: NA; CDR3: CASSLANEGYTF; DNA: TGCGCCAGCAGCTTGGCCAACGAGGGCTACACCTTC
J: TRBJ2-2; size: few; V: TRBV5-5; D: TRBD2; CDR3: CASSLELAGAANTGELFF; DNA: TGTGCCAGCAGCTTGGAACTAGCGGGAGCCGCGAACACCGGGGAGCTGTTTTTT
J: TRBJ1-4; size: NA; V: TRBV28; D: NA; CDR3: CASSVAGGTGFF; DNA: NA
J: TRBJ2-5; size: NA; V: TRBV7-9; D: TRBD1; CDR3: CASSSGTGGMETQYF; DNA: TGTGCCAGCAGCTCCGGGACAGGGGGCATGGAGACCCAGTACTTC
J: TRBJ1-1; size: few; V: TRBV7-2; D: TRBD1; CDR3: CASSLVPGQAMNTEAFF; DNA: TGTGCCAGCAGCTTAGTACCGGGACAGGCAATGAACACTGAAGCTTTCTTT
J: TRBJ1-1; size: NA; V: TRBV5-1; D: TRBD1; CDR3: CASSRGGTVENTEAFF; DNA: TGCGCCAGCAGCCGAGGCGGGACAGTAGAGAACACTGAAGCTTTCTTT
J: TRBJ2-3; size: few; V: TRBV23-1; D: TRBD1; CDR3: CASGETGTTDTQYF; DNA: TGCGCCAGCGGAGAGACAGGGACCACAGATACGCAGTATTTT
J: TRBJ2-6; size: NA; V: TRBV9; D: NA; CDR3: CASSIPPVRGYSTGANVLTF; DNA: TGTGCCAGCAGCATCCCCCCGGTGCGGGGATATAGCACTGGGGCCAACGTCCTGACTTTC
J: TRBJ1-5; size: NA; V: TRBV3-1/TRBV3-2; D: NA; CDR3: CASSQDSGGISNQPQHF; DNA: TGTGCCAGCAGCCAAGATTCGGGGGGAATAAGCAATCAGCCCCAGCATTTT
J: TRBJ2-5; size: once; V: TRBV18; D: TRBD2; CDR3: CASSPGLAGVQETQYF; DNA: TGTGCCAGCTCACCAGGACTAGCGGGGGTCCAAGAGACCCAGTACTTC
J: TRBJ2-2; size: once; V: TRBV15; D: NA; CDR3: CATSRGAGPINTGELFF; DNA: TGTGCCACCAGCAGGGGGGCCGGGCCGATAAACACCGGGGAGCTGTTTTTT
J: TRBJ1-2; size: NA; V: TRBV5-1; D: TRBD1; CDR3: CASSSHSGTGYGYTF; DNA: TGCGCCAGCAGCTCCCATTCCGGGACAGGGTATGGCTACACCTTC
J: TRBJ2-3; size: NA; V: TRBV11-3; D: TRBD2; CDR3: CASSWASGSATDTQYF; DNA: TGTGCCAGCAGCTGGGCTAGCGGGAGTGCCACAGATACGCAGTATTTT